The clone carrying this TCR beta chain was counted a few times. RNA was extracted and reverse transcribed into cDNA as the sequencing template. Generated by immunoSEQ multiplex PCR, the TCRdb table keeps only in-frame clones and is missing some. The sample lists over 250,000 clones; 60% were seen once. The CDR3 has 13 amino acids. The V gene's germline CDR1 is SGHDN and CDR2 FVKESK. Trimming removed 2 bases at V and 6 bases at J, with 9 bases between. Described treatment: oral pan-JAK inhibitor, 5-10 mg twice daily. This sample is drawn from a study of CD8+ T cells in alopecia areata. V and J are TRBV14 and TRBJ2-3; D is perhaps TRBD2 (6 bases). The clonotype was recovered from a human donor with alopecia areata. Here the sequenced sample was CD4+ T cells sorted from blood, taken around week 53, from a patient treated with tofacitinib. CDR3 region: CASSQRGIDTQYF. CDR3 nucleotide sequence: TGTGCCAGCAGCCAACGGGGGATCGATACGCAGTATTTT.